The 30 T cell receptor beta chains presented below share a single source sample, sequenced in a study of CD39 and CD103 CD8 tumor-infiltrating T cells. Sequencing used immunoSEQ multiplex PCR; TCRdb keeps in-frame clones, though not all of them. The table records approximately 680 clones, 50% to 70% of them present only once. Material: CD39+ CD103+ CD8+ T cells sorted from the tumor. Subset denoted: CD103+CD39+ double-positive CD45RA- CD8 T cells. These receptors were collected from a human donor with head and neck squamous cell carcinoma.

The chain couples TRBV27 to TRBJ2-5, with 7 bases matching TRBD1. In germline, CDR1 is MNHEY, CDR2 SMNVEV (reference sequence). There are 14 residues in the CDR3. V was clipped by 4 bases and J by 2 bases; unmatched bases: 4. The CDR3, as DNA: TGTGCCAGCAGTTCAGGGGGATGGCAAGAGACCCAGTACTTC. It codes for CASSSGGWQETQYF.

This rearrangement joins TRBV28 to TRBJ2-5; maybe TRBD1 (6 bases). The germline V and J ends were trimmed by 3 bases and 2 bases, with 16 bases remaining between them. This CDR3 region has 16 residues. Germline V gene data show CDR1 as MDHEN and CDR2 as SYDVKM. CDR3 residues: CASSFRLQGFQETQYF. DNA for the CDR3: TGTGCCAGCAGTTTCAGACTACAGGGCTTTCAAGAGACCCAGTACTTC.

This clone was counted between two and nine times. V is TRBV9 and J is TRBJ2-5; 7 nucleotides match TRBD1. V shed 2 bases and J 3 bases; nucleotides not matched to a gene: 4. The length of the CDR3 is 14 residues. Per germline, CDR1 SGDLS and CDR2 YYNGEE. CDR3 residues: CASSVGQGEETQYF. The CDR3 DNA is TGTGCCAGCAGCGTGGGCCAGGGGGAAGAGACCCAGTACTTC.

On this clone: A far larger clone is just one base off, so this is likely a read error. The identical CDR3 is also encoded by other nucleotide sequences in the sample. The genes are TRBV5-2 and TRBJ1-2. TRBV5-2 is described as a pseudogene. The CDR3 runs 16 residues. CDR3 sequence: CASSQGAAGYNYGYTF. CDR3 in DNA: TGTGCCAGCAGCCAAGGAGCGGCAGGTTATAACTATGGCTACACCTTC.

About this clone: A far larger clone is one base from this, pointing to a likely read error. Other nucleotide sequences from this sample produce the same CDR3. CDR3 amino acids: CASSQGAAGYNYGYTF. In DNA, the CDR3 is TGTGCCAGCAGCCAAGGAGCGGCAGGTTATAACTATGGCTACACCTTC. This chain uses TRBV7-9 with TRBJ1-2; D remains ambiguous. There are 16 residues in the CDR3. CDR1 SEHNR and CDR2 FQNEAQ come from the germline V gene (reference sequence). V lost 5 bases and J lost 1, with 17 bases in between.

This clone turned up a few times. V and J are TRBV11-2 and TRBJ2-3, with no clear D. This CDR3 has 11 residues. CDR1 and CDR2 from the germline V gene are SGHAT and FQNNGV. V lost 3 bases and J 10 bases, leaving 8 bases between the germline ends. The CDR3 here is CASSFLSSQYF. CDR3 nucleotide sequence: TGTGCCAGCAGCTTCCTTTCGTCGCAGTATTTT.

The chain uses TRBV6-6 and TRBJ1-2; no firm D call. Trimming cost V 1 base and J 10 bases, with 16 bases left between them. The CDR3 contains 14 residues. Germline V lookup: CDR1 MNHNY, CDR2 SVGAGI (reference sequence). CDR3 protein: CASSYFVTLSYYTF. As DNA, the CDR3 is TGTGCCAGCAGTTACTTTGTGACCCTTAGTTACTACACCTTC.

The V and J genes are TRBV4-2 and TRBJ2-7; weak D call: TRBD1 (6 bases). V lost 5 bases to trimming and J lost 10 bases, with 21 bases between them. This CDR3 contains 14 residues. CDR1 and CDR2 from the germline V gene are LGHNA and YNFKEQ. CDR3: CASSFDVQGVLQYF. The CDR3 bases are TGTGCCAGCAGCTTTGATGTACAGGGAGTCCTCCAGTACTTC.

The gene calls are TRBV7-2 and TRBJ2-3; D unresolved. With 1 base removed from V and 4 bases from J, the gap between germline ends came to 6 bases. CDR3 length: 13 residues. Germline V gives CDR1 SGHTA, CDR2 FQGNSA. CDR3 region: CASSLVWADTQYF. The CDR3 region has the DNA TGTGCCAGCAGCTTAGTTTGGGCAGATACGCAGTATTTT.

The CDR3 DNA reads TGTGCCAGCAGTGCTTCCTTACCGGCGCCCTATGGCTACACCTTC. It encodes CASSASLPAPYGYTF. V is TRBV27 and J is TRBJ1-2; D not certain. The CDR3 loop spans 15 amino acids. Trimming took off 5 bases at V and 4 bases at J, with 17 bases between the two ends. CDR1 MNHEY and CDR2 SMNVEV come from the germline V gene (reference sequence).

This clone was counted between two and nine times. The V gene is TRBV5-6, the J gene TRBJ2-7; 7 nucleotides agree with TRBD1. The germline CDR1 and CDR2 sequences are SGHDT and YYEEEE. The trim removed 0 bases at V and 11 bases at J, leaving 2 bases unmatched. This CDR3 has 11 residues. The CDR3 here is CASSLGQGEYF. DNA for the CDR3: TGTGCCAGCAGCTTGGGGCAGGGGGAGTACTTC.

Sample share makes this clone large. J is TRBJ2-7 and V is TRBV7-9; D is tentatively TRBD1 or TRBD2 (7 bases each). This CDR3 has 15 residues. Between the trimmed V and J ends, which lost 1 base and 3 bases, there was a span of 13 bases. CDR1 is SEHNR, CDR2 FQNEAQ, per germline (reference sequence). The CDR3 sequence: CASSLEGRGGYEQYF. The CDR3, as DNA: TGTGCCAGCAGCTTAGAGGGCAGGGGGGGCTACGAGCAGTACTTC.

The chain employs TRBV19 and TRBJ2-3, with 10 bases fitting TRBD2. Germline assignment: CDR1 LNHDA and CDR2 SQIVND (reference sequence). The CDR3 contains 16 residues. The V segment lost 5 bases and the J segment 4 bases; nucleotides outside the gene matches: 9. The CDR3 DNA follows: TGTGCCAGTAGTTTTTTTCCAGCGGGAGGGGCAGATACGCAGTATTTT. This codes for CASSFFPAGGADTQYF.

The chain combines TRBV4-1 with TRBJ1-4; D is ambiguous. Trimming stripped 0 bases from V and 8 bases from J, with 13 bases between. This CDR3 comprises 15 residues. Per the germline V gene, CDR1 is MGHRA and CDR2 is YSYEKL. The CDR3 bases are TGCGCCAGCAGCCAAGATCTGAGTTTATGGGAAAAACTGTTTTTT. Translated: CASSQDLSLWEKLFF.

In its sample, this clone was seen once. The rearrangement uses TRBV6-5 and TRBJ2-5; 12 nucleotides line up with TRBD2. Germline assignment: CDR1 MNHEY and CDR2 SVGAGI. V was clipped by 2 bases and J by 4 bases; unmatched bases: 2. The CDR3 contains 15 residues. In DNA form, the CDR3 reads TGTGCCAGCAGTTACGGGGGACTAGCGGGAGAGACCCAGTACTTC. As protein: CASSYGGLAGETQYF.

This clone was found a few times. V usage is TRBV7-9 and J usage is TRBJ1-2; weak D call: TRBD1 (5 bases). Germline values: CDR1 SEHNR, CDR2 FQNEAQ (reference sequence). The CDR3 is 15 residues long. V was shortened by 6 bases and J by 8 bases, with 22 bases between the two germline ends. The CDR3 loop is CASRGDSLMVEGYTF. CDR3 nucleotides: TGTGCCAGCAGGGGAGACAGTTTAATGGTGGAAGGCTACACCTTC.

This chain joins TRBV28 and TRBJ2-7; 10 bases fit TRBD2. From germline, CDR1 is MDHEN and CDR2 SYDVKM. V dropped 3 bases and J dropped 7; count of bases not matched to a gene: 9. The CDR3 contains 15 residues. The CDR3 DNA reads TGTGCCAGCAGTTTTTGGGGACTAGCGAATCCGGAGCAGTACTTC. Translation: CASSFWGLANPEQYF.

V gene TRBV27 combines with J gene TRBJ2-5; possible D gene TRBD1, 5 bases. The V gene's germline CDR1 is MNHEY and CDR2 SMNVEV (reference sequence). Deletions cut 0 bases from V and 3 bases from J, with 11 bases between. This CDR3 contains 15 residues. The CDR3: CASSLSRHRKETQYF. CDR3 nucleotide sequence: TGTGCCAGCAGTTTATCGCGGCACAGGAAAGAGACCCAGTACTTC.

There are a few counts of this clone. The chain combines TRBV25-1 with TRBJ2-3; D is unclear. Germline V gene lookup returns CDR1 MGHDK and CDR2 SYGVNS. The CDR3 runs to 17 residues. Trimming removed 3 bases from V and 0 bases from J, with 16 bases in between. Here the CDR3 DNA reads TGTGCCAGCAGTGATCGTTTCGGGTCATATAGCACAGATACGCAGTATTTT. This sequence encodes CASSDRFGSYSTDTQYF.

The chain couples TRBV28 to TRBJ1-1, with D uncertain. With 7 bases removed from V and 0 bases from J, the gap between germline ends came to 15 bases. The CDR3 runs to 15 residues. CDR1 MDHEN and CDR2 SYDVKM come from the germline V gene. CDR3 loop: CASIYSDIMNTEAFF. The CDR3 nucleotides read TGTGCCAGCATCTACAGTGACATTATGAACACTGAAGCTTTCTTT. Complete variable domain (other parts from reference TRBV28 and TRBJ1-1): DVKVTQSSRYLVKRTGEKVFLECVQDMDHENMFWYRQDPGLGLRLIYFSYDVKMKEKGDIPEGYSVSREKKERFSLILESASTNQTSMYLCASIYSDIMNTEAFFGQGTRLTVV.

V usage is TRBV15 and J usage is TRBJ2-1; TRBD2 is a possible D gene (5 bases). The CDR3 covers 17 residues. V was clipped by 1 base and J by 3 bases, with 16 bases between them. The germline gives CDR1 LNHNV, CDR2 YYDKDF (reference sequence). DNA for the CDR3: TGTGCCACCAGCAGAGTGGTGGCTAGCCCCTACTACAATGAGCAGTTCTTC. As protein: CATSRVVASPYYNEQFF. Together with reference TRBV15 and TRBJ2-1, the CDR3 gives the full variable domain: DAMVIQNPRYQVTQFGKPVTLSCSQTLNHNVMYWYQQKSSQAPKLLFHYYDKDFNNEADTPDNFQSRRPNTSFCFLDIRSPGLGDTAMYLCATSRVVASPYYNEQFFGPGTRLTVL.

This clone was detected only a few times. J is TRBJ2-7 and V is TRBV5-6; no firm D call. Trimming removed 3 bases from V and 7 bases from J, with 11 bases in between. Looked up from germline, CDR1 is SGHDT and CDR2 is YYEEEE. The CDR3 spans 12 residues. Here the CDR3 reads CASSWAKGEQYF. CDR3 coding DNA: TGTGCCAGCAGCTGGGCCAAAGGGGAGCAGTACTTC.

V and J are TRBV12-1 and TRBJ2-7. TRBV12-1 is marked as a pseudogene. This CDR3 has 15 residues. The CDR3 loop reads CASSVEAGLGYEQYF. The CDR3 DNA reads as TGTGCCAGCAGCGTAGAGGCCGGGCTCGGTTACGAGCAGTACTTC.

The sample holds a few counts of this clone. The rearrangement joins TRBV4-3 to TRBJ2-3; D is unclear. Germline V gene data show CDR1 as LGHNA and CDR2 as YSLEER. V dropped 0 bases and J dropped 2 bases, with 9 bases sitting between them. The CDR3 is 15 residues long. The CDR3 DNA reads TGCGCCAGCAGCCAAGATGTGTGGGTCACAGATACGCAGTATTTT. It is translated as CASSQDVWVTDTQYF.

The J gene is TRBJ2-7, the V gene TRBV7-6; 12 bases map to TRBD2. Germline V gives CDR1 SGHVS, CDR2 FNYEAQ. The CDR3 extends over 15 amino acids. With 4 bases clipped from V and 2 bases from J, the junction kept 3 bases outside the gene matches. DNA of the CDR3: TGTGCCAGCAGCTCCAGGACTAGCGGGACCTACGAGCAGTACTTC. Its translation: CASSSRTSGTYEQYF.

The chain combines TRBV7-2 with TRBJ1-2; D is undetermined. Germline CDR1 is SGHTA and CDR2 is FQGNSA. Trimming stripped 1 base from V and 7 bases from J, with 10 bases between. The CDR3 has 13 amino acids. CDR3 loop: CASSLGLMGGYTF. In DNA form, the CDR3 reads TGTGCCAGCAGCTTAGGCCTGATGGGTGGCTACACCTTC.

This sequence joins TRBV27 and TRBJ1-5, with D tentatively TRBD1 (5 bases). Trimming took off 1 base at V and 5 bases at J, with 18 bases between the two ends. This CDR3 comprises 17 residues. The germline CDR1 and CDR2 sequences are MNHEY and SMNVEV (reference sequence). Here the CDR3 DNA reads TGTGCCAGCAGTTTATACGGGGGTGGGGGAATTGATCAGCCCCAGCATTTT. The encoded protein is CASSLYGGGGIDQPQHF.

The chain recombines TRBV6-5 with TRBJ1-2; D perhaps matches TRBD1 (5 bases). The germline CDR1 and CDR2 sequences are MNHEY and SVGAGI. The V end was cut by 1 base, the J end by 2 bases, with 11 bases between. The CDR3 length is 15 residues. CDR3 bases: TGTGCCAGCAGTTACTTATGGGGCTTGAACTATGGCTACACCTTC. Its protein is CASSYLWGLNYGYTF.

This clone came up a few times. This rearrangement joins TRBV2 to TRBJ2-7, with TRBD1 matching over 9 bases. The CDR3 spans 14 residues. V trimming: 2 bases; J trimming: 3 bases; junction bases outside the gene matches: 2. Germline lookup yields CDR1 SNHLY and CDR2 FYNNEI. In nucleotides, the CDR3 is TGTGCCAGCAGTGAACCGGGACAGGGCTACGAGCAGTACTTC. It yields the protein CASSEPGQGYEQYF.

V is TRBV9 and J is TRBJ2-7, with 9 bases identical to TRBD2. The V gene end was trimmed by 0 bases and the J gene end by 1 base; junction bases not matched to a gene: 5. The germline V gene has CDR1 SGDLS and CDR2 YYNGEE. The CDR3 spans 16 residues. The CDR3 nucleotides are TGTGCCAGCAGCGTAGGGGCTAGCGGGACTTCCTACGAGCAGTACTTC. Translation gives CASSVGASGTSYEQYF.